This TCR beta chain emerged from a study of a mutant IDH1 vaccine in newly diagnosed glioma. In the study overall: Former treatment meant radiotherapy, temozolomide, or both; the majority had gotten both.

V gave up 5 bases and J gave up 9 bases, with 15 bases separating them. The CDR3 is made up of 13 amino acids. CDR1 and CDR2 (germline): SGHTA, FQGNSA. Clones were sequenced by immunoSEQ multiplex PCR, and TCRdb holds only the in-frame ones, with some missing. The sample includes around 66,000 clones, about four fifths of them seen just once. A note on this clone: Its antigen is not known.

Time point defined: week 11, during vaccination. Each dose of the vaccine consisted of 300 ug of mutant IDH1 20-mer peptide, with topical imiquimod. The sequence came from a man aged 50-59 years with glioma. The chain couples TRBV7-2 to TRBJ2-3, with D perhaps matching TRBD2 (6 bases). The sample here was PBMCs, taken from a glioma patient whose treatment included an IDH1 peptide vaccine. Written as DNA, the CDR3 is TGTGCCAGCAGCCCTGGGGCGGGATCGACGCAGTATTTT. Protein product: CASSPGAGSTQYF.